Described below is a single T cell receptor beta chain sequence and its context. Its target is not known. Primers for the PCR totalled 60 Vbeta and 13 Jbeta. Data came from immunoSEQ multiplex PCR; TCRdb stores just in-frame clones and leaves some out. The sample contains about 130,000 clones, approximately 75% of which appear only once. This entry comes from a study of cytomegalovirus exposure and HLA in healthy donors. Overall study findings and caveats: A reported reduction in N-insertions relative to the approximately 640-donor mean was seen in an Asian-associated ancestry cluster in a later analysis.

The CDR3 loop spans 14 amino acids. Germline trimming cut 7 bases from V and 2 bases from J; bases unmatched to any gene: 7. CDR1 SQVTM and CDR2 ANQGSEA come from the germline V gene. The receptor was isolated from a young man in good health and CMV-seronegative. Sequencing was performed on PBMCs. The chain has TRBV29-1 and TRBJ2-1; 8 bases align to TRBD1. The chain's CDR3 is CSAKKGQAYNEQFF. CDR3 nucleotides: TGCAGCGCCAAGAAGGGACAGGCCTACAATGAGCAGTTCTTC.